The present T cell receptor beta chain was sequenced within a study of blood T cell repertoires in COVID-19. Across the study: Nucleic acid was either cDNA or gDNA, and it came from T cells, B-cell-depleted T cells, or PBMCs.

Germline-derived CDR1 and CDR2 are MRHNA and SNTAGT. This CDR3 is built from 14 residues. V was trimmed by 9 bases and J by 2 bases, leaving 15 bases between them. The method was immunoSEQ multiplex PCR; TCRdb's version includes in-frame clones alone and lacks a portion of them. The sample yields 150,000 or so clones, approximately 82% seen once. The sequencing sample was made of PBMCs or T cells enriched from blood (not recorded which). This TCR was sampled from a man aged 55 to 70 who had recovered from COVID-19. The rearrangement joins TRBV6-4 to TRBJ2-3; maybe TRBD2 (6 bases). The CDR3 DNA reads TGTGCCAGGGTGACCGGGGGAGCCACAGATACGCAGTATTTT. Translating it yields CARVTGGATDTQYF.